This entry lists 9 T cell receptor beta chains sequenced from one sample in a study of T cell responses to AZD1222 COVID-19 vaccine. The protocol was immunoSEQ multiplex PCR, while the TCRdb copy is restricted to in-frame clones and leaves out a portion. The sample lists some 190,000 clones; about 93% were seen once. Sequencing was performed on peripheral blood, taken 28 days after the second AZD1222 dose. Receptor source: an adult who received the AZD1222 COVID-19 vaccine.

The CDR3 protein is CASSLEGGHQPQHF. The CDR3 DNA reads as TGCGCCAGCAGCTTGGAAGGGGGTCATCAGCCCCAGCATTTT. V usage is TRBV5-1 and J usage is TRBJ1-5; D may be TRBD1 (6 bases). The V and J ends lost 0 bases and 5 bases respectively, with 9 bases between them. The CDR3 covers 14 residues. Per germline, CDR1 SGHRS and CDR2 YFSETQ.

This chain joins TRBV7-2 and TRBJ1-1, with D tentatively TRBD1 (6 bases). Deletions cut 5 bases from V and 5 bases from J, with 15 bases between. This CDR3 has 14 amino acids. The germline CDR1 and CDR2 sequences are SGHTA and FQGNSA. The CDR3 region has the DNA TGTGCCAGCAGCCTACATGGGGGGCTTACTGAAGCTTTCTTT. It yields the protein CASSLHGGLTEAFF.

This chain connects TRBV30 to TRBJ2-3; D remains unclear. The CDR3 runs 12 residues. In germline, CDR1 is GTSNPN, CDR2 SVGIG (reference sequence). V lost 4 bases to trimming and J lost 2 bases, with 7 bases between them. The CDR3 sequence is CAWNSNTDTQYF. The CDR3 nucleotides are TGTGCCTGGAACTCCAACACAGATACGCAGTATTTT. The whole variable domain, remainder taken from reference TRBV30 and TRBJ2-3, is SQTIHQWPATLVQPVGSPLSLECTVEGTSNPNLYWYRQAAGRGLQLLFYSVGIGQISSEVPQNLSASRPQDRQFILSSKKLLLSDSGFYLCAWNSNTDTQYFGPGTRLTVL.

The gene calls are TRBV28 and TRBJ2-7; D tentatively fits TRBD1 or TRBD2 (6 bases each). The CDR3 contains 16 residues. Trimming cost V 7 bases and J 3 bases, with 22 bases left between them. Per the germline V gene, CDR1 is MDHEN and CDR2 is SYDVKM. CDR3 sequence reads: CASKGGGPVGNYEQYF. The CDR3 DNA reads TGTGCCAGCAAGGGGGGAGGACCCGTCGGGAACTACGAGCAGTACTTC.

V gene TRBV28 combines with J gene TRBJ1-2; D is unclear. The CDR3 extends over 12 amino acids. Trimming removed 8 bases at V and 8 bases at J, with 15 bases between. Per the germline V gene, CDR1 is MDHEN and CDR2 is SYDVKM. CDR3 amino acids: CASGRVLYGYTF. Here the CDR3 DNA reads TGTGCCAGCGGGAGAGTGCTATACGGCTACACCTTC.

The CDR3 nucleotides are TGTGCCATTACAGGGAGGCACGGTGGCTACACCTTC. Encoded protein: CAITGRHGGYTF. V gene TRBV7-2 combines with J gene TRBJ1-2; D is possibly TRBD1 (6 bases). Trimming left V 10 bases short and J 7 bases short, with 16 bases between. Germline CDR1 reads SGHTA; CDR2 reads FQGNSA. CDR3 size: 12 residues.

This clone was counted only a few times. The chain recombines TRBV6-2 or TRBV6-3 with TRBJ1-4; TRBD1 matches at 10 bases. From germline, CDR1 is MNHEY and CDR2 SVGEGT. V lost 0 bases and J lost 7; bases outside the gene matches: 8. CDR3 length: 17 amino acids. CDR3 coding DNA: TGTGCCAGCAGTTACTCATCGGGGGACAGGGGAGGTGAAAAACTGTTTTTT. It yields the protein CASSYSSGDRGGEKLFF.

The gene calls are TRBV11-3 and TRBJ2-1, with 12 positions matching TRBD2. The CDR3 sequence is 15 residues long. In germline, CDR1 is SGHNT, CDR2 YENEEA. The trim removed 4 bases at V and 4 bases at J, leaving 2 bases unmatched. The CDR3: CASSSLAGGYNEQFF. CDR3 nucleotides: TGTGCCAGCAGCTCCCTAGCGGGGGGGTACAATGAGCAGTTCTTC. Together with reference TRBV11-3 and TRBJ2-1, the CDR3 gives the full variable domain: EAGVVQSPRYKIIEKKQPVAFWCNPISGHNTLYWYLQNLGQGPELLIRYENEEAVDDSQLPKDRFSAERLKGVDSTLKIQPAELGDSAVYLCASSSLAGGYNEQFFGPGTRLTVL.

The genes are TRBV19 and TRBJ2-3, with a tentative D call TRBD1 (5 bases). Looked up from germline, CDR1 is LNHDA and CDR2 is SQIVND (reference sequence). V lost 7 bases and J lost 1, with 9 bases in between. CDR3 size: 13 residues. CDR3: CASIRGGTDTQYF. In nucleotides, the CDR3 is TGTGCCAGTATAAGGGGCGGCACAGATACGCAGTATTTT.